The 14 T cell receptor beta chains below come from one sample, sequenced in a study of vaccination effects on CD4 cells after COVID-19. The antigens these receptors bind are not known. The ViraFEST assay expanded antigen-specific CD4+ T cells with viral peptide pools before sequencing. Once cultured for 10 days, the cells underwent separation to obtain CD4+ T cells. Nucleocapsid antibodies were negative in the vaccine recipients, who had never had SARS-CoV-2 infection. The data were produced by immunoSEQ multiplex PCR, yet TCRdb's version contains in-frame clones alone and is incomplete. The data contain 20,000 to 25,000 clones, around 74% of them singletons. The specimen comprised CD4+ T cells from PBMCs cultured with HCoV-NL63 spike peptides, sampled before COVID-19 vaccination. All receptors come from a human donor who received a COVID-19 vaccine.

This clone was observed a single time. The V and J genes are TRBV7-9 and TRBJ1-2; D remains ambiguous. CDR1 and CDR2 from the germline V gene are SEHNR and FQNEAQ (reference sequence). V shed 3 bases and J shed 2 bases, with 10 bases lying between them. This CDR3 comprises 14 residues. CDR3 DNA: TGTGCCAGCAGCTTCCACACGGAAAACTATGGCTACACCTTC. Its translation is CASSFHTENYGYTF.

The rearrangement joins TRBV11-2 to TRBJ2-1; TRBD2 matches 11 bases. The CDR3 is made up of 16 amino acids. The V gene's germline CDR1 is SGHAT and CDR2 FQNNGV. Trimming at V came to 1 base and at J to 9 bases, leaving 8 bases not matched to a gene. The CDR3 here is CASSLGSGGDYAEQFF. The DNA of the CDR3 is TGTGCCAGCAGCTTAGGTAGCGGGGGGGATTATGCTGAGCAGTTCTTC.

The chain couples TRBV5-1 to TRBJ2-7; D is perhaps TRBD1 (7 bases). This CDR3 has 14 residues. Germline V lookup: CDR1 SGHRS, CDR2 YFSETQ. V shed 4 bases and J shed 5 bases, with 16 bases lying between them. The CDR3 bases are TGCGCCAGCAGCCAGGGGGGCAGGGGGAACGAGCAGTACTTC. This encodes CASSQGGRGNEQYF.

CDR3: CASSQAIADYYEQYF. The CDR3 nucleotides are TGCGCCAGCAGCCAGGCCATAGCCGACTACTACGAGCAGTACTTC. The rearrangement links TRBV4-1 to TRBJ2-7, with D possibly matching TRBD2 (5 bases). The CDR3 has 15 amino acids. Germline V gene sequence: CDR1 MGHRA, CDR2 YSYEKL. Trimming took 3 bases from V and 3 from J, leaving 15 bases between them.

The chain carries TRBV2 and TRBJ2-7, with D hard to call. The CDR3 loop spans 11 amino acids. From germline, CDR1 is SNHLY and CDR2 FYNNEI. Trimming took 5 bases from V and 3 from J, leaving 5 bases between them. The CDR3 sequence: CASSLSYEQYF. The CDR3 nucleotides read TGTGCCAGCAGTCTAAGCTACGAGCAGTACTTC.

The chain combines TRBV30 with TRBJ2-5; D may be TRBD1 or TRBD2 (5 bases each). CDR3 length: 12 amino acids. V was pared by 4 bases and J by 5 bases, with 11 bases between. Looked up from germline, CDR1 is GTSNPN and CDR2 is SVGIG (reference sequence). CDR3 coding DNA: TGTGCCTGGACGGGGCGAGGGGAGACCCAGTACTTC. It encodes CAWTGRGETQYF.

In this sample, this clone turned up a few times. The chain has TRBV2 and TRBJ2-7, with a weak D call TRBD2 (6 bases). Trimming stripped 5 bases from V and 3 bases from J, with 17 bases between. CDR3 size: 15 residues. Germline CDR1 and CDR2: SNHLY and FYNNEI. CDR3 sequence: CASSPRLVGDYEQYF. The CDR3 DNA reads as TGTGCCAGCAGTCCAAGACTAGTGGGAGACTACGAGCAGTACTTC.

V is TRBV3-1 (or the pseudogene TRBV3-2) and J is TRBJ1-1; the D gene is possibly TRBD1 (5 bases). V lost 1 base and J lost 0, with 9 bases in between. Germline values: CDR1 LGHDT, CDR2 YNNKEL (reference sequence). The CDR3 runs 15 residues. CDR3 region: CASSQVGHVNTEAFF. The CDR3 nucleotides read TGTGCCAGCAGCCAAGTGGGGCATGTGAACACTGAAGCTTTCTTT.

The chain is built from TRBV6-6 and TRBJ2-1; 7 positions match TRBD1. The trim removed 5 bases at V and 7 bases at J, leaving 5 bases unmatched. Germline CDR1 and CDR2: MNHNY and SVGAGI (reference sequence). The CDR3 contains 13 residues. The CDR3 protein is CASSDNRGNEQFF. Here the CDR3 DNA reads TGTGCCAGCAGTGATAACAGGGGAAATGAGCAGTTCTTC.

The V call is TRBV12-5, the J call TRBJ2-3; no clear D. Trimming cost V 4 bases and J 5 bases, with 4 bases left between them. Germline V lookup: CDR1 LGHNT, CDR2 FRNRAP. The CDR3 has 11 amino acids. CDR3 nucleotides: TGTGCTAGTGGTTACGGAGATACGCAGTATTTT. Translation gives CASGYGDTQYF.

This chain joins TRBV6-4 and TRBJ2-1; weak D call: TRBD2 (7 bases). CDR1 is MRHNA, CDR2 SNTAGT, per germline. With 4 bases removed from V and 4 bases from J, the gap between germline ends came to 14 bases. The CDR3 spans 15 residues. The CDR3 here is CASSVAGAPYNEQFF. CDR3 bases: TGTGCCAGCAGTGTGGCGGGGGCCCCTTACAATGAGCAGTTCTTC.

V usage is TRBV10-3 and J usage is TRBJ1-3; D might be TRBD1 (5 bases). Germline CDR1 reads ENHRY; CDR2 reads SYGVKD. The CDR3 is 11 residues long. V gave up 8 bases and J gave up 7 bases, with 9 bases separating them. The CDR3 sequence is CAIGGGNTIYF. In DNA, the CDR3 is TGTGCCATCGGTGGGGGGAACACCATATATTTT.

Only a few counts were recorded for this clone. The V call is TRBV28, the J call TRBJ2-2; D possibly corresponds to TRBD2 (5 bases). Trimming removed 7 bases at V and 5 bases at J, with 8 bases between. The CDR3 is 12 amino acids. Germline CDR1 is MDHEN and CDR2 is SYDVKM. The CDR3 region is CASTGWTGELFF. The CDR3 nucleotides are TGTGCCAGCACGGGGTGGACCGGGGAGCTGTTTTTT.

This chain connects TRBV7-2 to TRBJ2-1; D is ambiguous. The ends were cut back, 7 bases at V and 6 bases at J, with 19 bases in the middle. Germline lookup yields CDR1 SGHTA and CDR2 FQGNSA. The CDR3 runs 15 residues. The CDR3 DNA reads as TGTGCCAGCACCCTTGTGACTCCCTCCGCCAATGAGCAGTTCTTC. It specifies CASTLVTPSANEQFF.